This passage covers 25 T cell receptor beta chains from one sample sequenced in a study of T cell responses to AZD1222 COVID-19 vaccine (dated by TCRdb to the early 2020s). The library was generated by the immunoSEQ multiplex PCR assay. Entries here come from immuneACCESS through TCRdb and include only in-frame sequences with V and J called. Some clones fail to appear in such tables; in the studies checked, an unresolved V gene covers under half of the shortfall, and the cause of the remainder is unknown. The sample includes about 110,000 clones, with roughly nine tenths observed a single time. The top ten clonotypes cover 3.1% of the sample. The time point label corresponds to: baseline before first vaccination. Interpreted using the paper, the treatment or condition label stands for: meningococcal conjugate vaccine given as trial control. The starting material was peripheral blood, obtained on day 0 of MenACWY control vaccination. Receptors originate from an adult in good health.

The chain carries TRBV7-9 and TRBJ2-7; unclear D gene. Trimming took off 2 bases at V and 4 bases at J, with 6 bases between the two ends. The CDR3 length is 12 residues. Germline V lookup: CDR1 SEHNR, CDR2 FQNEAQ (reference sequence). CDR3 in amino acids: CASSLNGYEQYF. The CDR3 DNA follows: TGTGCCAGCAGCTTAAACGGATACGAGCAGTACTTC. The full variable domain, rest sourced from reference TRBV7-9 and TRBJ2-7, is DTGVSQNPRHKITKRGQNVTFRCDPISEHNRLYWYRQTLGQGPEFLTYFQNEAQLEKSRLLSDRFSAERPKGSFSTLEIQRTEQGDSAMYLCASSLNGYEQYFGPGTRLTVT.

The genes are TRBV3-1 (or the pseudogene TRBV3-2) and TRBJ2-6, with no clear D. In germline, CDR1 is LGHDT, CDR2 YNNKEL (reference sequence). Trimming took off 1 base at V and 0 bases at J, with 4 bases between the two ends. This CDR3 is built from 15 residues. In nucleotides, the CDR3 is TGTGCCAGCAGCCAAGGGGGCTCTGGGGCCAACGTCCTGACTTTC. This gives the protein CASSQGGSGANVLTF.

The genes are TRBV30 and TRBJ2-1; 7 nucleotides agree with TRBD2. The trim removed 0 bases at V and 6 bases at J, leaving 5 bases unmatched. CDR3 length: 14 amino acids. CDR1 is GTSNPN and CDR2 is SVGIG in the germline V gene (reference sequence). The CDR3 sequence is CAWSVPLAANEQFF. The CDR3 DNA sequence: TGTGCCTGGAGTGTACCCCTAGCGGCCAATGAGCAGTTCTTC. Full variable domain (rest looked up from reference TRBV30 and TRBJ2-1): SQTIHQWPATLVQPVGSPLSLECTVEGTSNPNLYWYRQAAGRGLQLLFYSVGIGQISSEVPQNLSASRPQDRQFILSSKKLLLSDSGFYLCAWSVPLAANEQFFGPGTRLTVL.

The CDR3 DNA reads TGCAGTGTTCAGAGGGACGAGCAGTACTTC. Residues: CSVQRDEQYF. This chain joins TRBV20-1 and TRBJ2-7; D perhaps matches TRBD2 (5 bases). CDR1 is DFQATT, CDR2 SNEGSKA, per germline (reference sequence). V lost 7 bases and J lost 5, with 9 bases in between. The CDR3 totals 10 residues.

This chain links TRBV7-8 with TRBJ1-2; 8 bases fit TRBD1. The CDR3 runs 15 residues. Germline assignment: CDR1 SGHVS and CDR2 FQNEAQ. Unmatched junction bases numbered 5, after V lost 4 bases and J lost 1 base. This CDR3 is CASSSGTGLNYGYTF. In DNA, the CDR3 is TGTGCCAGCAGCTCAGGGACAGGCCTTAACTATGGCTACACCTTC.

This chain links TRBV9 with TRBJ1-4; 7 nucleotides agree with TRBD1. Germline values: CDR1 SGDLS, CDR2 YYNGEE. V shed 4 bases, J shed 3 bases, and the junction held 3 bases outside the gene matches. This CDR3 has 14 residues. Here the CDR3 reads CASSLQGSNEKLFF. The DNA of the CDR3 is TGTGCCAGCAGCTTACAGGGGTCTAATGAAAAACTGTTTTTT.

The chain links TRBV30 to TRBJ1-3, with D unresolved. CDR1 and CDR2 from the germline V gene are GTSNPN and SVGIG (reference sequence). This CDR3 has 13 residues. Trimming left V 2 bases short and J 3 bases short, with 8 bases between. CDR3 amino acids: CAWSIPSGNTIYF. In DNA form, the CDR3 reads TGTGCCTGGAGTATCCCCAGTGGAAACACCATATATTTT.

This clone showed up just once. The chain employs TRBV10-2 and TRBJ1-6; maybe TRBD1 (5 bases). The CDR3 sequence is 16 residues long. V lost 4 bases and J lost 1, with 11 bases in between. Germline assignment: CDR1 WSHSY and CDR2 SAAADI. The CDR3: CASSVPKGSYNSPLHF. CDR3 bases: TGCGCCAGCAGTGTCCCCAAGGGGTCCTATAATTCACCCCTCCACTTT.

CDR3 bases: TGTGCCAGCAGCTTAGTTGCGGAATGGGGACAGGGGGCTAAGGAAGCTTTCTTT. It yields the protein CASSLVAEWGQGAKEAFF. J is TRBJ1-1 and V is TRBV7-9; 12 nucleotides agree with TRBD1. There are 18 residues in the CDR3. In germline, CDR1 is SEHNR, CDR2 FQNEAQ (reference sequence). Trimming took 1 base from V and 8 from J; bases not matched to a gene: 14.

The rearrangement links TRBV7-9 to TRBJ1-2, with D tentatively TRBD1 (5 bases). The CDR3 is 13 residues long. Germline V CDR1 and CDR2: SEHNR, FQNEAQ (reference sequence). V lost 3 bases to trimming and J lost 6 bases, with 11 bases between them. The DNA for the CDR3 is TGTGCCAGCAGCTTCGGGACTTCGCATGGCTACACCTTC. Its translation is CASSFGTSHGYTF.

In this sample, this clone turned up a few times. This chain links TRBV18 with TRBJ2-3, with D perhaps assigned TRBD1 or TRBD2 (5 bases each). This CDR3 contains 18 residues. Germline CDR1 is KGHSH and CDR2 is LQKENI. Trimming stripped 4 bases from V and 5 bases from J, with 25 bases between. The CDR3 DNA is TGTGCCAGCTCACGAATTTCGGGACGGGCGATCGGTGGAGATACGCAGTATTTT. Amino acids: CASSRISGRAIGGDTQYF.

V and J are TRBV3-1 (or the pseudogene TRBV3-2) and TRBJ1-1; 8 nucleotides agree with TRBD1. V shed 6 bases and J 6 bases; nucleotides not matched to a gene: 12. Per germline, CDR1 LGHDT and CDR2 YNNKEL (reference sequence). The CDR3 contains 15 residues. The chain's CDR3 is CASSANTGGWAEAFF. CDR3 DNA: TGTGCCAGCAGTGCAAACACAGGGGGTTGGGCTGAAGCTTTCTTT.

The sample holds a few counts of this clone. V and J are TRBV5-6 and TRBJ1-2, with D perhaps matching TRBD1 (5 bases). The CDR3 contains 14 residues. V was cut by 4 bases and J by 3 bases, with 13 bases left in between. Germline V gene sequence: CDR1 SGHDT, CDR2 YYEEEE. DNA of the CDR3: TGTGCCAGCAGCCTCCCGGGACCGGACTATGGCTACACCTTC. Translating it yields CASSLPGPDYGYTF.

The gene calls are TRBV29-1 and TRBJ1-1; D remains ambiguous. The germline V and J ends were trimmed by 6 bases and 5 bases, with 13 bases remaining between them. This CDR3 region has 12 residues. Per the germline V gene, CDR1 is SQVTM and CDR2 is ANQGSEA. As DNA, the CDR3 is TGCAGCGTCCAATGGGGTGGTACTGAAGCTTTCTTT. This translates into CSVQWGGTEAFF.

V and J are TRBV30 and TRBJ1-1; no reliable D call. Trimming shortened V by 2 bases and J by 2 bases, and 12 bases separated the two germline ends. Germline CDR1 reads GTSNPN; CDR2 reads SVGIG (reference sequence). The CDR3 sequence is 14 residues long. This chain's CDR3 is CAWSYRLINTEAFF. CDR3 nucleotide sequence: TGTGCCTGGAGTTACCGACTGATAAACACTGAAGCTTTCTTT. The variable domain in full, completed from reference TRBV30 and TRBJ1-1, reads SQTIHQWPATLVQPVGSPLSLECTVEGTSNPNLYWYRQAAGRGLQLLFYSVGIGQISSEVPQNLSASRPQDRQFILSSKKLLLSDSGFYLCAWSYRLINTEAFFGQGTRLTVV.

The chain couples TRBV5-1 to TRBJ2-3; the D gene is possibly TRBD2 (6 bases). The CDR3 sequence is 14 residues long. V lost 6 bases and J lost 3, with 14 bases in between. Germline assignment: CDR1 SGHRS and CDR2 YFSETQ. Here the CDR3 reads CASKEAGWTDTQYF. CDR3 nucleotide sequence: TGCGCCAGCAAGGAGGCGGGGTGGACAGATACGCAGTATTTT.

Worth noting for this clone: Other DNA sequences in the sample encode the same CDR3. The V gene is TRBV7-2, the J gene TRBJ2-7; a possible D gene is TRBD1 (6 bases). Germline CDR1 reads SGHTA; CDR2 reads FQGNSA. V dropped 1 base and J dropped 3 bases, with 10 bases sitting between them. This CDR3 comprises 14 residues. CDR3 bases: TGTGCCAGCAGCTTAGGAACAGGGTACTACGAGCAGTACTTC. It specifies CASSLGTGYYEQYF.

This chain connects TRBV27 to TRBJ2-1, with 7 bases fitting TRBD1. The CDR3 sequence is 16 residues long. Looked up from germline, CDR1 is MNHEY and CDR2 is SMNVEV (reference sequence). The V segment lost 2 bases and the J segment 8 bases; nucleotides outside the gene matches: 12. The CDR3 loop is CASSLNLGTAGYEQFF. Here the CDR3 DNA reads TGTGCCAGCAGTTTAAATCTGGGGACAGCCGGTTATGAGCAGTTCTTC.

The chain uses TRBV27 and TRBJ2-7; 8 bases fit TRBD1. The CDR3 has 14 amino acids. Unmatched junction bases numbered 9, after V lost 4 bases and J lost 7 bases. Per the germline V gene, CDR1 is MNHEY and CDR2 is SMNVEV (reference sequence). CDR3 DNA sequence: TGTGCCAGCAGTTCCGGACAGGGTCTGAGGGAGCAGTACTTC. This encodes CASSSGQGLREQYF.

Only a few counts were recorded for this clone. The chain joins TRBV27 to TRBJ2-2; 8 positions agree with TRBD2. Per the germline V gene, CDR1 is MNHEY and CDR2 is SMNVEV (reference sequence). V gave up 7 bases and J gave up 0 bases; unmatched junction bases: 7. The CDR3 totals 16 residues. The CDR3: CASKRAGAANTGELFF. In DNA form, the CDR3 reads TGTGCCAGCAAAAGAGCGGGGGCCGCGAACACCGGGGAGCTGTTTTTT.

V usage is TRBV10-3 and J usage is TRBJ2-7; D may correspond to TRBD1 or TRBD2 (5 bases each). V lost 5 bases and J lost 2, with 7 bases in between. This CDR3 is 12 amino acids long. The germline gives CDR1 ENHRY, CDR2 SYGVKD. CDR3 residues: CAISPGPYEQYF. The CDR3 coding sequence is TGTGCCATCAGTCCGGGACCCTACGAGCAGTACTTC.

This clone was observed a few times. In DNA, the CDR3 is TGCGCCAGCAGCACAAGACAGGTATCCTCCTACGAGCAGTACTTC. As protein: CASSTRQVSSYEQYF. This chain links TRBV5-1 with TRBJ2-7; TRBD1 might be the D (6 bases). The germline gives CDR1 SGHRS, CDR2 YFSETQ. V lost 4 bases, J lost 0 bases, and 14 bases lay in between. The CDR3 contains 15 residues. Drawing the rest from reference TRBV5-1 and TRBJ2-7, the complete variable domain is KAGVTQTPRYLIKTRGQQVTLSCSPISGHRSVSWYQQTPGQGLQFLFEYFSETQRNKGNFPGRFSGRQFSNSRSEMNVSTLELGDSALYLCASSTRQVSSYEQYFGPGTRLTVT.

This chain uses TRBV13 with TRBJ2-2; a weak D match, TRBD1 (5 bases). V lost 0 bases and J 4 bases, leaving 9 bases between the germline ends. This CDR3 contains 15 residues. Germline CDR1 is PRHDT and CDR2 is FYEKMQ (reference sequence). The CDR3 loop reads CASSLGGASTGELFF. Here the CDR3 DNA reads TGTGCCAGCAGCTTAGGAGGGGCGAGCACCGGGGAGCTGTTTTTT.

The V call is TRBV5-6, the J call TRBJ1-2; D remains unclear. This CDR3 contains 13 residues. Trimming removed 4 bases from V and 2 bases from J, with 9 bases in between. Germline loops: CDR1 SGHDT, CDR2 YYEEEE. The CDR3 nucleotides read TGTGCCAGCAGCCCATGGGCCAACTATGGCTACACCTTC. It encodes CASSPWANYGYTF.

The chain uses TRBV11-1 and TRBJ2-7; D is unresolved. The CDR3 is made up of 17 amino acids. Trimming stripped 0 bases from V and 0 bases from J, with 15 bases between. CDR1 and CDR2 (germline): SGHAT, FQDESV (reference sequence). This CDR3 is CASSLALAGSTSYEQYF. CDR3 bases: TGTGCCAGCAGCTTAGCGTTGGCAGGTTCAACCTCCTACGAGCAGTACTTC.